The 26 T cell receptor beta chains listed next were all sequenced from one sample in a study of T-cell memory formation after mild COVID-19. TCRdb called the 5' RACE reads again in MiXCR, with one record for every CDR3 protein. The sample consists of a few hundred thousand distinct CDR3 sequences, around a tenth of them appearing once. The sequencing sample was made of PBMCs or a T cell subset sorted from them (not recorded which). The source is a man in his late teens or twenties who had mild COVID-19 (a few samples of this study predate the infection). Cell type and time point are not known.

This clonotype was detected only a few times. The chain uses TRBV7-9 and TRBJ2-6; D gene unclear. Trimming removed 1 base at V and 0 bases at J, with 7 bases between. Looked up from germline, CDR1 is SEHNR and CDR2 is FQNEAQ (reference sequence). This CDR3 has 16 amino acids. The CDR3 here is CASSLGRYSGANVLTF. The CDR3 nucleotides read TGTGCCAGCAGCTTAGGGCGGTACTCTGGGGCCAACGTCCTGACTTTC.

This clonotype was counted only a few times. The rearrangement links TRBV5-1 to TRBJ2-3, with 7 nucleotides matching TRBD1. The germline CDR1 and CDR2 sequences are SGHRS and YFSETQ. The CDR3 runs to 14 residues. With 4 bases clipped from V and 4 bases from J, the junction kept 6 bases outside the gene matches. CDR3 coding DNA: TGCGCCAGCAGCCCTGAGACAGGGTCAGATACGCAGTATTTT. Its translation is CASSPETGSDTQYF.

This chain connects TRBV4-1 to TRBJ2-3, with D uncertain. Trimming removed 4 bases at V and 2 bases at J, with 10 bases between. Germline V gene lookup returns CDR1 MGHRA and CDR2 YSYEKL. The CDR3 has 14 amino acids. The CDR3 DNA reads TGCGCCAGCAGCCGGGAACGGCTCACAGATACGCAGTATTTT. This sequence encodes CASSRERLTDTQYF.

The rearrangement joins TRBV6-1 to TRBJ2-1; 8 nucleotides align to TRBD2. The CDR3 covers 15 residues. Germline CDR1 MNHNS, CDR2 SASEGT. After removal of 0 bases from V and 5 bases from J, the junction contained 3 bases not matched to a gene. The CDR3 DNA sequence: TGTGCCAGCAGTGAAGCGCGGGGGGCGAACAATGAGCAGTTCTTC. As protein: CASSEARGANNEQFF.

This clonotype was seen a few times. The V gene is TRBV9, the J gene TRBJ1-1, with D possibly TRBD1 on 5 matching bases. The germline V gene encodes CDR1 SGDLS and CDR2 YYNGEE. The CDR3 is 14 residues long. V lost 3 bases to trimming and J lost 3 bases, with 12 bases between them. CDR3 in DNA: TGTGCCAGCAGCGCCCTCGGGGGTGACACTGAAGCTTTCTTT. Protein product: CASSALGGDTEAFF.

The chain links TRBV7-8 to TRBJ2-2, with D possibly matching TRBD1 (6 bases). Germline CDR1 SGHVS, CDR2 FQNEAQ. V dropped 5 bases and J dropped 6 bases, with 16 bases sitting between them. There are 15 residues in the CDR3. The CDR3 DNA follows: TGTGCCAGCAGCCTCAAACGTACAGGGCCCGGGGAGCTGTTTTTT. Encoded protein: CASSLKRTGPGELFF. The full variable domain, with the rest looked up from reference TRBV7-8 and TRBJ2-2, is GAGVSQSPRYKVAKRGQDVALRCDPISGHVSLFWYQQALGQGPEFLTYFQNEAQLDKSGLPSDRFFAERPEGSVSTLKIQRTQQEDSAVYLCASSLKRTGPGELFFGEGSRLTVL.

This chain uses TRBV7-2 with TRBJ2-3; 7 bases are shared with TRBD1. The germline CDR1 and CDR2 sequences are SGHTA and FQGNSA. The CDR3 extends over 16 amino acids. V shed 2 bases and J 5 bases; nucleotides not matched to a gene: 10. The CDR3 DNA sequence: TGTGCCAGCAGCTTACTACGACAGGGTCTTGGAGATACGCAGTATTTT. Amino acid sequence: CASSLLRQGLGDTQYF.

A few counts support this clonotype. The genes are TRBV12-3 or TRBV12-4 and TRBJ1-1; 8 nucleotides align to TRBD1. The length of the CDR3 is 14 residues. J gave up 0 bases and V 6 bases, and 3 bases lay outside the gene matches. CDR3 DNA sequence: TGTGCCAGCAGGCTGACAGGGGTGAACACTGAAGCTTTCTTT. Translation: CASRLTGVNTEAFF.

There are many counts of this clonotype. This sequence joins TRBV5-1 and TRBJ1-1; D might be TRBD1 (5 bases). Germline V gene sequence: CDR1 SGHRS, CDR2 YFSETQ. The germline V and J ends were trimmed by 3 bases and 1 base, with 10 bases remaining between them. The CDR3 spans 14 residues. The CDR3 DNA sequence: TGCGCCAGCAGCTCCCAGGGCGCGAACACTGAAGCTTTCTTT. Protein: CASSSQGANTEAFF.

This clonotype was observed a few times. This chain uses TRBV10-3 with TRBJ2-7, with 8 bases lining up with TRBD1. The germline CDR1 and CDR2 sequences are ENHRY and SYGVKD. This CDR3 is built from 15 residues. J gave up 4 bases and V 0 bases, and 5 bases lay outside the gene matches. The CDR3 nucleotides are TGTGCCATCAGTGAGTCGACAGACAGGGGTTACGAGCAGTACTTC. Its protein product is CAISESTDRGYEQYF.

The chain uses TRBV18 and TRBJ2-1; 7 positions agree with TRBD1. V trimming: 3 bases; J trimming: 7 bases; junction bases outside the gene matches: 12. Germline V gene data show CDR1 as KGHSH and CDR2 as LQKENI. This CDR3 spans 16 amino acids. CDR3 in DNA: TGTGCCAGCTCACCCGGGACAGCGAGACTACCAAATGAGCAGTTCTTC. Amino acid sequence: CASSPGTARLPNEQFF. The full variable domain, with the rest looked up from reference TRBV18 and TRBJ2-1, is NAGVMQNPRHLVRRRGQEARLRCSPMKGHSHVYWYRQLPEEGLKFMVYLQKENIIDESGMPKERFSAEFPKEGPSILRIQQVVRGDSAAYFCASSPGTARLPNEQFFGPGTRLTVL.

This clonotype was detected a few times. The gene calls are TRBV6-5 and TRBJ1-2, with 8 bases that match TRBD1. The CDR3 contains 16 residues. Germline CDR1 and CDR2: MNHEY and SVGAGI. V was pared by 2 bases and J by 4 bases, with 9 bases of the junction left unmatched. The chain's CDR3 is CASSYMDREVGYGYTF. The DNA of the CDR3 is TGTGCCAGCAGTTACATGGACAGGGAGGTTGGCTATGGCTACACCTTC.

Worth noting for this clonotype: One junction end disagrees with the germline gene, perhaps due to a read error. This chain uses TRBV5-5 with TRBJ1-3; maybe TRBD1 (5 bases). The CDR3 loop spans 16 amino acids. CDR1 is SGHKS and CDR2 is YYEKEE in the germline V gene (reference sequence). CDR3 sequence: CASSLGPNLSGNTIYF. CDR3 nucleotide sequence: TGTGCCAGCAGTTTGGGACCGAACCTCTCTGGAAACACCATATATTTT. The variable domain in full, with the rest retrieved from reference TRBV5-5 and TRBJ1-3, is DAGVTQSPTHLIKTRGQQVTLRCSPISGHKSVSWYQQVLGQGPQFIFQYYEKEERGRGNFPDRFSARQFPNYSSELNVNALLLGDSALYLCASSLGPNLSGNTIYFGEGSWLTVV.

The genes are TRBV6-5 and TRBJ2-4, with a tentative D call TRBD1 (7 bases). The CDR3 extends over 17 amino acids. V was trimmed by 7 bases and J by 0 bases, leaving 19 bases between them. The germline V gene has CDR1 MNHEY and CDR2 SVGAGI. The CDR3 DNA reads as TGTGCCAGCACCGGACTTTCAGGGGGGCTAGCCAAAAACATTCAGTACTTC. It specifies CASTGLSGGLAKNIQYF.

Only a few counts were recorded for this clonotype. V usage is TRBV15 and J usage is TRBJ1-2; D ambiguous. The CDR3 is 16 amino acids. Germline CDR1 and CDR2: LNHNV and YYDKDF (reference sequence). The ends were cut back, 0 bases at V and 6 bases at J, with 17 bases in the middle. The CDR3 protein is CATSRDRWQSGDGYTF. The CDR3 bases are TGTGCCACCAGCAGAGATCGGTGGCAGTCCGGGGATGGCTACACCTTC. Complete variable domain (other parts from reference TRBV15 and TRBJ1-2): DAMVIQNPRYQVTQFGKPVTLSCSQTLNHNVMYWYQQKSSQAPKLLFHYYDKDFNNEADTPDNFQSRRPNTSFCFLDIRSPGLGDTAMYLCATSRDRWQSGDGYTFGSGTRLTVV.

This sequence joins TRBV19 and TRBJ2-7; possible D gene TRBD1, 6 bases. V dropped 8 bases and J dropped 1 base, with 15 bases sitting between them. Germline CDR1 LNHDA, CDR2 SQIVND (reference sequence). CDR3 size: 14 residues. CDR3 nucleotide sequence: TGTGCCAGTTCCTCCGGGACATTGTCCTACGAGCAGTACTTC. This gives the protein CASSSGTLSYEQYF.

The sample holds a few counts of this clonotype. This sequence joins TRBV12-3 or TRBV12-4 and TRBJ1-2, with D perhaps TRBD1 (5 bases). The CDR3 consists of 15 residues. The V end was cut by 5 bases, the J end by 3 bases, with 16 bases between. This chain's CDR3 is CASSPSSGGDYGYTF. The CDR3 DNA reads as TGTGCCAGCAGTCCTAGTTCGGGGGGTGACTATGGCTACACCTTC.

The gene calls are TRBV20-1 and TRBJ2-1; 7 bases line up with TRBD1. The ends lost 5 bases at V and 6 bases at J; junction bases unmatched: 10. This CDR3 is built from 14 residues. Germline CDR1 is DFQATT and CDR2 is SNEGSKA (reference sequence). The CDR3 reads CSAPGQVRFNEQFF. The CDR3, as DNA: TGCAGTGCTCCCGGACAGGTTAGGTTCAATGAGCAGTTCTTC.

This clonotype was counted ten times or more. The rearrangement joins TRBV5-1 to TRBJ1-5; D uncertain. Trimming took off 0 bases at V and 0 bases at J, with 7 bases between the two ends. The germline CDR1 and CDR2 sequences are SGHRS and YFSETQ. This CDR3 is 15 amino acids long. The CDR3 DNA is TGCGCCAGCAGCTTGGACGGCAATAGCAATCAGCCCCAGCATTTT. It is translated as CASSLDGNSNQPQHF.

This clonotype has only a few counts. The chain recombines TRBV12-3 or TRBV12-4 with TRBJ1-2; 12 bases align to TRBD1. This CDR3 region has 15 residues. Germline trimming cut 6 bases from V and 4 bases from J; bases unmatched to any gene: 6. The chain's CDR3 is CASSGGTGGLYGYTF. CDR3 in DNA: TGTGCCAGCAGCGGCGGGACAGGGGGCCTCTATGGCTACACCTTC.

This clonotype was detected once. The chain carries TRBV24-1 and TRBJ1-1; the match to TRBD1 covers 10 bases. V lost 4 bases to trimming and J lost 5 bases; unmatched junction nucleotides: 6. Germline V CDR1 and CDR2: KGHDR, SFDVKD. CDR3 length equals 15 residues. CDR3 nucleotide sequence: TGTGCCACCAGTGAACCAGGACAGGGGGGTACTGAAGCTTTCTTT. Protein: CATSEPGQGGTEAFF.

This clonotype was found many times. The CDR3 loop is CASSLRGDGYTF. CDR3 bases: TGTGCCAGCAGCCTGAGGGGAGATGGCTACACCTTC. The chain combines TRBV5-5 with TRBJ1-2, with D tentatively TRBD1 (5 bases). The V end was cut by 4 bases, the J end by 6 bases, with 10 bases between. CDR1 SGHKS and CDR2 YYEKEE come from the germline V gene (reference sequence). This CDR3 comprises 12 residues.

In this sample, this clonotype turned up a few times. The chain is built from TRBV7-9 and TRBJ2-5; 7 bases match TRBD2. The V segment lost 5 bases and the J segment 4 bases; nucleotides outside the gene matches: 7. The germline V gene has CDR1 SEHNR and CDR2 FQNEAQ (reference sequence). This CDR3 is 14 amino acids long. The CDR3 nucleotides are TGTGCCAGCAGCAAACCCGGGAGGAGAGAGACCCAGTACTTC. It specifies CASSKPGRRETQYF.

This chain links TRBV6-5 with TRBJ2-1, with a tentative D call TRBD1 (6 bases). This CDR3 has 16 residues. V gave up 6 bases and J gave up 4 bases, with 19 bases separating them. Germline CDR1 and CDR2: MNHEY and SVGAGI. The CDR3 sequence: CASSPLDRLAYNEQFF. The CDR3 nucleotides read TGTGCCAGCAGCCCGCTTGACAGGCTGGCGTACAATGAGCAGTTCTTC.

V usage is TRBV10-2 and J usage is TRBJ2-3; D is undetermined. CDR3 size: 15 residues. Looked up from germline, CDR1 is WSHSY and CDR2 is SAAADI. V lost 3 bases and J 5 bases, leaving 15 bases between the germline ends. CDR3 sequence reads: CASSDRPWYGDTQYF. CDR3 coding DNA: TGCGCCAGCAGTGACCGCCCCTGGTATGGAGATACGCAGTATTTT.

This clonotype has more than one count but fewer than ten. The chain employs TRBV7-3 and TRBJ2-1, with D maybe TRBD2 (6 bases). Germline V lookup: CDR1 SGHTA, CDR2 FQGTGA. Trimming took 2 bases from V and 9 from J, leaving 11 bases between them. This CDR3 is 13 amino acids long. CDR3 protein: CASSLALGGEQFF. Written as DNA, the CDR3 is TGTGCCAGCAGCTTAGCGCTGGGAGGTGAGCAGTTCTTC.